This T cell receptor (delta chain) was sequenced in a study of gamma-delta T cells after stem cell transplantation. There are a few counts of this clone. Since a far larger clone is one base different, this is likely a read error. V was pared by 3 bases and J by 10 bases, with 15 bases of the junction left unmatched. CDR3 size: 15 residues. The germline CDR1 and CDR2 sequences are GEAIGNYY and EKD. TCRdb ran CATT on the RT-PCR reads. This sample has 2,100 or so delta-chain clones, with just over 3% found just once. J is TRDJ1 and V is TRDV2, with 8 bases aligning to TRDD3. Input material: gamma-delta T cells. This sequence originates from a human donor. It is not recorded whose cells these are; they may come from a transplant donor. DNA for the CDR3: TGTGCCTGTGACCGACTGGGGGGGCCTTTTGGAAGACTCATCTTT. As protein: CACDRLGGPFGRLIF.